This T cell receptor beta chain was recovered during a study of blood T cell repertoires in COVID-19. The overall study: The United States, Italy and Spain provided the acute and convalescent COVID-19 samples. The analysed material was cDNA or gDNA that came from T cells, B-cell-depleted T cells, or PBMCs.

This clone was seen once. Authors' data handling: Researchers report that nucleated cell counts were estimated from reference gene primer amplification. Only in-frame clones appear in the TCRdb table, and some are missing; sequencing was by immunoSEQ multiplex PCR. The V and J calls and clone size are taken from that table; D and trimming were inferred from the DNA. The data hold 80,000 or so clones, with about 80% observed a single time. Germline V gene data show CDR1 as SGHTA and CDR2 as FQGNSA. Trimming left V 5 bases short and J 4 bases short, with 12 bases between. CDR3 size: 13 residues. Sequencing input: peripheral blood. This chain links TRBV7-2 with TRBJ2-7, with a tentative D call TRBD1 (5 bases). The source is a middle-aged man with active or convalescent COVID-19. The chain's CDR3 is CASSGSPGYEQYF. The CDR3 bases are TGTGCCAGCAGCGGATCCCCAGGGTACGAGCAGTACTTC.